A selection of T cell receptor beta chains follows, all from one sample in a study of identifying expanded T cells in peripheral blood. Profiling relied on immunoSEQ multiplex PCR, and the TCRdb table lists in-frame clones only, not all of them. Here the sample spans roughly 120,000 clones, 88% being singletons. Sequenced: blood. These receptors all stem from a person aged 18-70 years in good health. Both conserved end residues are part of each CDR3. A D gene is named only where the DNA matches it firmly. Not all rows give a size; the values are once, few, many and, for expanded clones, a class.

CASSVVGETQYF TGTGCCAGCAGCGTAGTGGGAGAGACCCAGTACTTC TRBJ2-5 TRBV9 . .
CASSPTTPYEQYF TGCGCCAGCAGCCCTACAACCCCCTACGAGCAGTACTTC TRBJ2-7 TRBV5-1 . .
CASSNGANEQFF TGTGCCAGCAGCAATGGGGCCAATGAGCAGTTCTTC TRBJ2-1 TRBV21-1 . .
CASSRRGGGEDTQYF TGTGCCAGCAGTAGGAGGGGGGGAGGGGAGGATACGCAGTATTTT TRBJ2-3 TRBV28 . .
CASSLNAGTEAFF TGCGCCAGCAGCTTGAATGCCGGCACTGAAGCTTTCTTT TRBJ1-1 TRBV5-1 . .
CASRDQAAGANVLTF TGTGCCAGCAGAGACCAGGCGGCAGGGGCCAACGTCCTGACTTTC TRBJ2-6 TRBV6-5 . .
CASSYSTGGRDYGYTF TGTGCCAGCAGTTACTCGACAGGGGGCAGGGACTATGGCTACACCTTC TRBJ1-2 TRBV6-5 . TRBD1
CALTWGDEQYF TGTGCCCTTACCTGGGGTGACGAGCAGTACTTC TRBJ2-7 TRBV6-1 . .
CASSLGRPGSEQFF TGCGCCAGCAGCTTGGGGAGGCCGGGTAGTGAGCAGTTCTTC TRBJ2-1 TRBV5-1 . .
CASSRSGVGYTF TGTGCCAGCAGTCGGTCAGGGGTTGGCTACACCTTC TRBJ1-2 TRBV28 few .
CASSFPTGTGYNEQFF TGTGCCAGCAGCTTCCCAACCGGGACAGGGTACAATGAGCAGTTCTTC TRBJ2-1 TRBV7-9 . TRBD1
CASIPAETSTDTQYF TGTGCCAGCATTCCAGCGGAAACTAGCACAGATACGCAGTATTTT TRBJ2-3 TRBV7-9 . .
CASSLDFGTVSGYTF TGTGCCAGCAGCTTGGATTTCGGGACAGTGAGTGGCTACACCTTC TRBJ1-2 TRBV5-4 once TRBD1
CAWSRPGGSEAFF TGTGCCTGGAGCCGACCTGGTGGGTCGGAAGCTTTCTTT TRBJ1-1 TRBV30 . .
CAWRSGFGTDTQYF TGTGCCTGGCGGTCGGGGTTTGGCACAGATACGCAGTATTTT TRBJ2-3 TRBV30 . .
CATSGGQGAGNTIYF TGTGCCACCAGTGGAGGACAGGGGGCTGGAAACACCATATATTTT TRBJ1-3 TRBV15 . TRBD1
CASSLVGRAGNTEAFF TGTGCCAGCAGCTTAGTAGGCAGGGCTGGGAACACTGAAGCTTTCTTT TRBJ1-1 TRBV7-2 . .
CASSLSGRSYNEQFF TGTGCCAGCAGTTTGAGCGGGAGGTCCTACAATGAGCAGTTCTTC TRBJ2-1 TRBV28 . TRBD2
CSVGRIHEQFF TGCAGCGTTGGCCGAATCCATGAGCAGTTCTTC TRBJ2-1 TRBV29-1 few .
CASSLNQPQHF TGTGCCAGCAGTCTCAATCAGCCCCAGCATTTT TRBJ1-5 TRBV28 . .
CASSFQGNQPQHF TGTGCCAGCAGCTTCCAGGGTAATCAGCCCCAGCATTTT TRBJ1-5 TRBV11-2 . .
CASSPEQGGDTQYF TGTGCCAGCAGCCCCGAGCAGGGAGGGGATACGCAGTATTTT TRBJ2-3 TRBV6-4 . TRBD2
CASSPPTRTVDTQYF TGTGCCAGCTCACCTCCTACACGCACAGTGGATACGCAGTATTTT TRBJ2-3 TRBV18 . .
CASSYTGETDTQYF TGTGCCAGCAGCTACACAGGGGAAACAGATACGCAGTATTTT TRBJ2-3 TRBV7-9 . TRBD1
CATSRDAGTEAFF TGTGCCACCAGCAGAGATGCGGGTACTGAGGCTTTCTTT TRBJ1-1 TRBV15 . .
CASSPDHNYGYTF TGTGCCAGCAGCCCGGACCATAACTATGGCTACACCTTC TRBJ1-2 TRBV7-2 . .
CASTESPGSGANVLTF TGTGCCAGCACGGAGTCCCCCGGCTCTGGGGCCAACGTCCTGACTTTC TRBJ2-6 TRBV2 few .
CASSVLNTEAFF TGTGCCAGCAGTGTGTTGAACACTGAAGCTTTCTTT TRBJ1-1 TRBV28 . .
CSVVIGHSNYGYTF TGCAGCGTTGTCATCGGACATTCTAACTATGGCTACACCTTC TRBJ1-2 TRBV29-1 . .
CASSLEGEETQYF TGTGCCAGCAGCTTAGAAGGGGAAGAGACCCAGTACTTC TRBJ2-5 TRBV7-9 . .
CASSYGSGDLYNEQFF TGTGCCAGCAGCTATGGTAGCGGGGACTTATACAATGAGCAGTTCTTC TRBJ2-1 TRBV9 . TRBD2
CASSLGQVSNQPQHF TGTGCCAGCAGCTTGGGACAGGTTAGCAATCAGCCCCAGCATTTT TRBJ1-5 TRBV7-9 . TRBD1
CASSYFGGSNQPQHF TGTGCCAGCAGTTACTTCGGGGGTAGCAATCAGCCCCAGCATTTT TRBJ1-5 TRBV6-6 . .
CSAPNTGELFF TGCAGTGCCCCAAACACCGGGGAGCTGTTTTTT TRBJ2-2 TRBV20-1 . .
CAIGSGSSHEQYF TGTGCCATCGGTAGCGGGAGTTCCCACGAGCAGTACTTC TRBJ2-7 TRBV19 . TRBD2
CASSLYRLNSYEQYF TGTGCCAGCAGCTTGTACAGGCTAAACTCCTACGAGCAGTACTTC TRBJ2-7 TRBV5-6 . .
CASSQRQGGDTGELFF TGTGCCAGCTCACAAAGACAGGGCGGGGACACCGGGGAGCTGTTTTTT TRBJ2-2 TRBV18 . .
CASSLGQGADTQYF TGCGCCAGCAGCTTGGGACAGGGAGCAGATACGCAGTATTTT TRBJ2-3 TRBV5-1 . TRBD1
CASGGGLGSDTQYF TGTGCCAGCGGCGGCGGCCTTGGGTCAGATACGCAGTATTTT TRBJ2-3 TRBV7-3 once .
CASSLVPGGGNTIYF TGTGCCAGCAGCTTAGTCCCGGGTGGAGGAAACACCATATATTTT TRBJ1-3 TRBV7-2 . .
CASSPEGASTDTQYF TGTGCCAGCAGCCCAGAAGGGGCGAGCACAGATACGCAGTATTTT TRBJ2-3 TRBV7-2 . .
CASSLWDVGSGNTIYF TGCGCCAGCAGCTTGTGGGACGTCGGCTCTGGAAACACCATATATTTT TRBJ1-3 TRBV5-1 . .
CAWDRDPNQPQHF TGTGCCTGGGATCGGGATCCCAATCAGCCCCAGCATTTT TRBJ1-5 TRBV30 . .
CASSTFGGSREQYF TGTGCCAGCAGCACCTTTGGCGGGAGTCGCGAGCAGTACTTC TRBJ2-7 TRBV21-1 . .
CASSRPGQGSGANVLTF TGTGCCAGCAGCAGACCGGGACAGGGGTCCGGGGCCAACGTCCTGACTTTC TRBJ2-6 TRBV5-6 . TRBD1
CAWSVRGAWTEAFF TGTGCCTGGAGTGTACGCGGGGCCTGGACTGAAGCTTTCTTT TRBJ1-1 TRBV30 . .
CASSLAGQVGATIYF TGTGCCAGCAGCTTAGCGGGACAGGTGGGGGCCACCATATATTTT TRBJ1-3 TRBV7-9 . TRBD1
CASSQKQGDFEQFF TGTGCCAGCTCACAAAAACAGGGCGACTTTGAGCAGTTCTTC TRBJ2-1 TRBV18 . .
CASSSPGLAGDNEQFF TGTGCCAGCAGTTCCCCAGGACTAGCGGGAGATAATGAGCAGTTCTTC TRBJ2-1 TRBV27 . TRBD2
CASREGSNTGELFF TGCGCCAGCAGGGAGGGCAGTAACACCGGGGAGCTGTTTTTT TRBJ2-2 TRBV10-1 few .
CASRGVVLFF TGTGCCAGCAGAGGGGTGGTGCTGTTTTTT TRBJ2-2 TRBV2 few .
CASSYSTGQNTGELFF TGTGCCAGCAGTTACTCGACGGGACAGAACACCGGGGAGCTGTTTTTT TRBJ2-2 TRBV6-5 . .
CASSYTTGGEQYF TGTGCCAGCAGTTATACGACAGGGGGCGAGCAGTACTTC TRBJ2-7 TRBV6-5 . TRBD1